This T cell receptor (beta chain) was observed in a study of blood T cell repertoires in COVID-19. This clone has just a few counts. Additional DNA sequences in this sample encode the identical CDR3. This CDR3 has 14 amino acids. The ends were cut back, 3 bases at V and 5 bases at J, with 9 bases in the middle. Germline V gene lookup returns CDR1 SGHRS and CDR2 YFSETQ. Original processing methods: The assay estimated nucleated cells by amplifying reference gene primers. Assay used: immunoSEQ multiplex PCR; TCRdb lists only in-frame clones, some missing. The V and J calls and clone size come from that table; D and trimming were worked out from the DNA. The data hold about 350,000 clones, with roughly 90% observed a single time. Two negative PCRs, clearance, or symptom resolution had been documented for recovered Cohort 3 donors.

The origin of this receptor is a woman younger than 45 who had recovered from COVID-19. The sequencing input was PBMCs or T cells enriched from blood (not recorded which). The chain carries TRBV5-1 and TRBJ1-6; maybe TRBD1 (6 bases). Here the CDR3 DNA reads TGCGCCAGCAGCTCCGGGACAAATAATTCACCCCTCCACTTT. This encodes CASSSGTNNSPLHF.